These 20 T cell receptor beta chains came from one sample sequenced in a study of blood T cell repertoires in COVID-19. TCRdb's copy holds only in-frame clones and misses some; the assay was immunoSEQ multiplex PCR. The sample carries approximately 410,000 clones, 86% recorded once. Input material: peripheral blood. Every receptor here comes from a woman aged 25-40 years with active or convalescent COVID-19.

This clone was observed a single time. The chain has TRBV19 and TRBJ1-2; no reliable D call. Germline V gene data show CDR1 as LNHDA and CDR2 as SQIVND (reference sequence). Trimming removed 7 bases from V and 0 bases from J, with 21 bases in between. The CDR3 sequence is 17 residues long. The CDR3 nucleotides are TGTGCCAGTAACCCGGGATATGGAAGGGCTCCTAACTATGGCTACACCTTC. Its translation: CASNPGYGRAPNYGYTF.

The DNA for the CDR3 is TGCGCCAGCAGCCAAGCCGGGACAGGGGCACCCGCTAACAATGAGCAGTTCTTC. This translates into CASSQAGTGAPANNEQFF. This sequence joins TRBV4-1 and TRBJ2-1; TRBD1 matches 10 bases. Germline V CDR1 and CDR2: MGHRA, YSYEKL. The V and J ends lost 1 base and 5 bases, in that order; junction bases with no gene match: 11. The CDR3 has 18 amino acids.

The V and J genes are TRBV11-3 and TRBJ2-2; possibly TRBD1 for D (6 bases). The CDR3 consists of 16 residues. The germline gives CDR1 SGHNT, CDR2 YENEEA. V gave up 3 bases and J gave up 2 bases, with 13 bases separating them. Here the CDR3 DNA reads TGTGCCAGCAGCTTGTCGCCGGGACACAACACCGGGGAGCTGTTTTTT. It yields the protein CASSLSPGHNTGELFF.

This chain uses TRBV3-1 (or the pseudogene TRBV3-2) with TRBJ2-7; a weak D match, TRBD2 (5 bases). The V gene lost 3 bases and the J gene lost 6 bases, with 18 bases spanning the gap. Per germline, CDR1 LGHDT and CDR2 YNNKEL (reference sequence). This CDR3 is 15 amino acids long. CDR3 nucleotide sequence: TGTGCCAGCAGCCAGTTCGGGATTCATCCAGCCGAGCAGTACTTC. Amino acids: CASSQFGIHPAEQYF.

In this sample, this clone turned up once. The CDR3 DNA follows: TGTGCCAGCAGTTACGCGGTCGGAGCTGGGGAGCTGTTTTTT. Protein: CASSYAVGAGELFF. The chain is built from TRBV6-5 and TRBJ2-2; D call uncertain. V was cut by 2 bases and J by 8 bases, with 12 bases left in between. This CDR3 contains 14 residues. Per germline, CDR1 MNHEY and CDR2 SVGAGI.

The chain recombines TRBV19 with TRBJ2-3, with 9 bases that match TRBD2. Germline trimming cut 4 bases from V and 2 bases from J; bases unmatched to any gene: 4. Germline CDR1 is LNHDA and CDR2 is SQIVND (reference sequence). The length of the CDR3 is 15 residues. In nucleotides, the CDR3 is TGTGCCAGTAGTAGGCCTAGCGGGGACACAGATACGCAGTATTTT. It yields the protein CASSRPSGDTDTQYF.

This rearrangement joins TRBV3-1 (or the pseudogene TRBV3-2) to TRBJ2-2, with 8 bases matching TRBD2. The CDR3 has 15 residues. In germline, CDR1 is LGHDT, CDR2 YNNKEL (reference sequence). V was clipped by 4 bases and J by 2 bases; unmatched bases: 3. CDR3 residues: CASSPLAGNTGELFF. CDR3 in DNA: TGTGCCAGCAGCCCCTTAGCGGGAAACACCGGGGAGCTGTTTTTT.

The chain couples TRBV2 to TRBJ1-1, with D perhaps TRBD1 (6 bases). Per germline, CDR1 SNHLY and CDR2 FYNNEI. The CDR3 is 15 amino acids. Deletions cut 3 bases from V and 1 base from J, with 12 bases between. CDR3 bases: TGTGCCAGCAGTGATTTCGGACAGTCGAACACTGAAGCTTTCTTT. This translates into CASSDFGQSNTEAFF.

The chain is built from TRBV7-6 and TRBJ1-2, with no clear D. The CDR3 totals 16 residues. From germline, CDR1 is SGHVS and CDR2 FNYEAQ. The ends were cut back, 5 bases at V and 4 bases at J, with 20 bases in the middle. The CDR3 loop reads CASSAYGPTETYGYTF. The DNA of the CDR3 is TGTGCCAGCAGCGCGTATGGTCCGACGGAGACCTATGGCTACACCTTC.

This sequence joins TRBV5-8 and TRBJ1-3; tentatively, D is TRBD1 (5 bases). The CDR3 covers 14 residues. The germline V gene encodes CDR1 SGHTS and CDR2 YDEGEE. V lost 5 bases and J 4 bases, leaving 13 bases between the germline ends. CDR3: CASSLQGLGNTIYF. CDR3 sequence (DNA): TGTGCCAGCAGTCTGCAGGGCCTCGGAAACACCATATATTTT.

The V call is TRBV7-9, the J call TRBJ1-5, with D unclear. V was clipped by 3 bases and J by 1 base, with 16 bases between them. Germline CDR1 SEHNR, CDR2 FQNEAQ (reference sequence). CDR3 length: 17 amino acids. The CDR3 region is CASSFDFGDVSNQPQHF. The CDR3 nucleotides read TGTGCCAGCAGCTTCGATTTCGGGGATGTCAGCAATCAGCCCCAGCATTTT. Combining the CDR3 with reference TRBV7-9 and TRBJ1-5 gives the whole variable domain DTGVSQNPRHKITKRGQNVTFRCDPISEHNRLYWYRQTLGQGPEFLTYFQNEAQLEKSRLLSDRFSAERPKGSFSTLEIQRTEQGDSAMYLCASSFDFGDVSNQPQHFGDGTRLSIL.

V and J are TRBV9 and TRBJ2-4; 7 bases match TRBD1. J lost 6 bases, V lost 0 bases, and 3 bases had no gene match. CDR3 length equals 14 residues. Per germline, CDR1 SGDLS and CDR2 YYNGEE. The CDR3 bases are TGTGCCAGCAGCGTAGCGGCAGGGGGAAACATTCAGTACTTC. Its translation is CASSVAAGGNIQYF.

The chain has TRBV2 and TRBJ1-2; D might be TRBD1 (6 bases). This CDR3 contains 14 residues. V was cut by 4 bases and J by 4 bases, with 13 bases left in between. CDR1 and CDR2 (germline): SNHLY, FYNNEI. CDR3 residues: CASSGQVLGYGYTF. The CDR3 nucleotides are TGTGCCAGCAGTGGACAGGTTCTTGGCTATGGCTACACCTTC.

The chain is built from TRBV5-6 and TRBJ1-2; tentatively, D is TRBD1 (6 bases). V was pared by 2 bases and J by 7 bases, with 15 bases between. There are 14 residues in the CDR3. The V gene's germline CDR1 is SGHDT and CDR2 YYEEEE. CDR3 nucleotide sequence: TGTGCCAGCAGCTTTGGGGCGGGGGCTTTTGGCTACACCTTC. It specifies CASSFGAGAFGYTF.

In this sample, this clone turned up once. V usage is TRBV9 and J usage is TRBJ2-7; 11 nucleotides agree with TRBD2. Germline V CDR1 and CDR2: SGDLS, YYNGEE. This CDR3 comprises 15 residues. Trimming took 3 bases from V and 4 from J; bases not matched to a gene: 6. In DNA form, the CDR3 reads TGTGCCAGCAGCGCAGAACTAGCGGGAGTATACGAGCAGTACTTC. Encoded protein: CASSAELAGVYEQYF.

The chain has TRBV3-1 (or the pseudogene TRBV3-2) and TRBJ1-5; no definite D call. V dropped 4 bases and J dropped 0 bases, with 7 bases sitting between them. Germline V gene lookup returns CDR1 LGHDT and CDR2 YNNKEL (reference sequence). The CDR3 has 14 amino acids. DNA for the CDR3: TGTGCCAGCAGCCCATCCCATAGCAATCAGCCCCAGCATTTT. Protein: CASSPSHSNQPQHF.

The chain joins TRBV4-2 to TRBJ1-5; a weak D match, TRBD1 (5 bases). The CDR3 loop spans 17 amino acids. CDR1 and CDR2 from the germline V gene are LGHNA and YNFKEQ. V was trimmed by 1 base and J by 1 base, leaving 14 bases between them. CDR3: CASSQGVGQGSNQPQHF. The DNA of the CDR3 is TGTGCCAGCAGCCAAGGTGTCGGGCAGGGAAGCAATCAGCCCCAGCATTTT.

The gene calls are TRBV30 and TRBJ1-1, with D uncertain. Germline values: CDR1 GTSNPN, CDR2 SVGIG (reference sequence). V gave up 0 bases and J gave up 10 bases, with 9 bases separating them. This CDR3 is built from 11 residues. The CDR3 region has the DNA TGTGCCTGGAGTGTGCAGGAAGGAGCTTTCTTT. Protein sequence: CAWSVQEGAFF.

V and J are TRBV5-6 and TRBJ2-1; D not certain. V dropped 2 bases and J dropped 0 bases, with 9 bases sitting between them. Germline lookup yields CDR1 SGHDT and CDR2 YYEEEE. The CDR3 consists of 15 residues. Written as DNA, the CDR3 is TGTGCCAGCAGCTTAGCACCGGGCTCCTACAATGAGCAGTTCTTC. As protein: CASSLAPGSYNEQFF.

This rearrangement joins TRBV5-6 to TRBJ2-7; the match to TRBD1 covers 8 bases. Trimming cost V 0 bases and J 6 bases; bases outside gene matches: 2. Per germline, CDR1 SGHDT and CDR2 YYEEEE. The CDR3 is 13 amino acids. The CDR3, as DNA: TGTGCCAGCAGCTTGGGGACAGGGCCCGAGCAGTACTTC. Translated: CASSLGTGPEQYF.